The 17 T cell receptor beta chains given below trace back to one sample, sequenced in a study of shared clonotypes between healthy human individuals. Data came from immunoSEQ multiplex PCR; TCRdb stores just in-frame clones and leaves some out. The table has some 2,500,000 clones, under 95% seen once. The sequenced sample was naive CD4+ T cells from PBMCs. Subset in this sample: CD45RA+ positively selected. The receptors were gathered from a man between 18 and 35 years old in good health. Some clones in this sample may be carry-over from other donors' samples.

This clone appeared a single time. The chain is built from TRBV14 and TRBJ2-2, with D perhaps TRBD2 (6 bases). Germline CDR1 SGHDN, CDR2 FVKESK. Deletions cut 1 base from V and 4 bases from J, with 13 bases between. The CDR3 runs 16 residues. As DNA, the CDR3 is TGTGCCAGCAGCCAAGGTTCGGCGGGAACCACCGGGGAGCTGTTTTTT. Residues: CASSQGSAGTTGELFF.

The DNA of the CDR3 is TGTGCCAGCAGTGATAGAGGGGGTAATGAAAAACTGTTTTTT. Translation gives CASSDRGGNEKLFF. V usage is TRBV6-1 and J usage is TRBJ1-4; TRBD1 is a possible D gene (6 bases). Per the germline V gene, CDR1 is MNHNS and CDR2 is SASEGT. V lost 3 bases to trimming and J lost 4 bases, with 9 bases between them. CDR3 size: 14 residues.

The CDR3 DNA reads as TGTGCCAGCAGTTCCTACCCTCTACTAGGCCCGGATCTGAATGAGCAGTTCTTC. The encoded protein is CASSSYPLLGPDLNEQFF. This chain joins TRBV28 and TRBJ2-1, with TRBD2 as a possible D gene (5 bases). V lost 4 bases to trimming and J lost 7 bases, with 26 bases between them. The CDR3 has 18 amino acids. CDR1 and CDR2 (germline): MDHEN, SYDVKM. Full variable domain (outside the CDR3, taken from reference TRBV28 and TRBJ2-1): DVKVTQSSRYLVKRTGEKVFLECVQDMDHENMFWYRQDPGLGLRLIYFSYDVKMKEKGDIPEGYSVSREKKERFSLILESASTNQTSMYLCASSSYPLLGPDLNEQFFGPGTRLTVL.

This chain links TRBV29-1 with TRBJ2-7; the D gene could be TRBD1 or TRBD2 (7 bases each). CDR3 length: 12 amino acids. V lost 5 bases and J lost 5, with 13 bases in between. Per germline, CDR1 SQVTM and CDR2 ANQGSEA. CDR3 sequence (DNA): TGCAGCGTTAGGTCAGGGGGGGACGAGCAGTACTTC. This encodes CSVRSGGDEQYF.

V usage is TRBV18 and J usage is TRBJ2-2; D is undetermined. Trimming removed 2 bases from V and 6 bases from J, with 13 bases in between. Germline CDR1 is KGHSH and CDR2 is LQKENI. This CDR3 has 15 amino acids. CDR3 loop: CASSPRGQLAGELFF. CDR3 nucleotide sequence: TGTGCCAGCTCACCAAGAGGTCAATTGGCCGGGGAGCTGTTTTTT.

The chain links TRBV7-2 to TRBJ1-2; D call uncertain. The V and J ends lost 3 bases and 4 bases respectively, with 21 bases between them. Germline V gene data show CDR1 as SGHTA and CDR2 as FQGNSA. CDR3 length: 17 residues. CDR3 in DNA: TGTGCCAGCAGCTTGGGAGAAACAGAGACCAAGGTCTATGGCTACACCTTC. It codes for CASSLGETETKVYGYTF. The full variable domain, with the rest looked up from reference TRBV7-2 and TRBJ1-2, is GAGVSQSPSNKVTEKGKDVELRCDPISGHTALYWYRQSLGQGLEFLIYFQGNSAPDKSGLPSDRFSAERTGGSVSTLTIQRTQQEDSAVYLCASSLGETETKVYGYTFGSGTRLTVV.

This sequence joins TRBV9 and TRBJ2-2; 8 nucleotides agree with TRBD2. V gave up 6 bases and J gave up 3 bases; unmatched junction bases: 1. Germline lookup yields CDR1 SGDLS and CDR2 YYNGEE. There are 13 residues in the CDR3. CDR3 loop: CASMRGDTGELFF. DNA of the CDR3: TGTGCCAGCATGCGGGGGGACACCGGGGAGCTGTTTTTT.

The CDR3 DNA sequence: TGTGCCAGCAGGGCAGGGGTATCCGAGCAGTACTTC. It yields the protein CASRAGVSEQYF. The rearrangement uses TRBV28 and TRBJ2-7; weak D call: TRBD1 (6 bases). The CDR3 covers 12 residues. Per germline, CDR1 MDHEN and CDR2 SYDVKM. V was clipped by 6 bases and J by 6 bases, with 12 bases between them.

This clone has more than one count but fewer than ten. The genes are TRBV6-5 and TRBJ1-5, with D possibly TRBD1 on 5 matching bases. Per germline, CDR1 MNHEY and CDR2 SVGAGI. CDR3 length: 14 residues. V lost 3 bases and J lost 7, with 13 bases in between. The DNA for the CDR3 is TGTGCCAGCAGTTATCAGCAGGGAAGACAGCCCCAGCATTTT. As protein: CASSYQQGRQPQHF.

This chain joins TRBV6-5 and TRBJ1-5; D may be TRBD1 (5 bases). Germline CDR1 is MNHEY and CDR2 is SVGAGI. This CDR3 has 15 residues. V dropped 6 bases and J dropped 0 bases, with 12 bases sitting between them. CDR3 DNA: TGTGCCAGCAGCCCTAGACAGACTAGCAATCAGCCCCAGCATTTT. Translated, it gives CASSPRQTSNQPQHF.

The J gene is TRBJ1-6, the V gene TRBV2; maybe TRBD1 (5 bases). Germline V gene data show CDR1 as SNHLY and CDR2 as FYNNEI. Deletions cut 10 bases from V and 14 bases from J, with 18 bases between. The CDR3 extends over 12 amino acids. The CDR3 coding sequence is TGTGCCACACAGGAAGGGGCCTGGGCCCTCCACTTT. Its protein product is CATQEGAWALHF.

The chain couples TRBV11-2 to TRBJ2-7; 10 bases agree with TRBD2. Trimming at V came to 5 bases and at J to 2 bases, leaving 9 bases not matched to a gene. CDR1 is SGHAT and CDR2 is FQNNGV in the germline V gene. The CDR3 spans 16 residues. The CDR3: CASSTVSGRSAYEQYF. Written as DNA, the CDR3 is TGTGCCAGCAGCACCGTTAGCGGGAGGAGCGCCTACGAGCAGTACTTC.

This chain connects TRBV7-2 to TRBJ2-1, with D hard to call. Trimming shortened V by 5 bases and J by 0 bases, and 8 bases separated the two germline ends. The CDR3 length is 14 residues. Germline V gene lookup returns CDR1 SGHTA and CDR2 FQGNSA. As DNA, the CDR3 is TGTGCCAGCAGCCTAGGAACCTCCTACAATGAGCAGTTCTTC. This gives the protein CASSLGTSYNEQFF.

This clone came up once. V usage is TRBV25-1 and J usage is TRBJ2-5, with 7 positions matching TRBD2. The J call may be mistaken, given a closer DNA end match to TRBJ2-7. The germline CDR1 and CDR2 sequences are MGHDK and SYGVNS. CDR3 length: 14 residues. CDR3 amino acids: CASSELGGSYEQYF. The CDR3, as DNA: TGTGCCAGCAGTGAATTGGGCGGGAGCTACGAGCAGTACTTC.

The chain is built from TRBV5-4 and TRBJ1-1; tentative D call: TRBD1 (5 bases). V gave up 3 bases and J gave up 0 bases, with 15 bases separating them. The CDR3 runs 16 residues. CDR1 is SGHNT and CDR2 is YYREEE in the germline V gene (reference sequence). The CDR3 here is CASSSVQGYMNTEAFF. In DNA form, the CDR3 reads TGTGCCAGCAGCTCTGTTCAGGGCTACATGAACACTGAAGCTTTCTTT.

This chain connects TRBV27 to TRBJ2-1, with 8 positions matching TRBD2. Trimming at V came to 6 bases and at J to 3 bases, leaving 4 bases not matched to a gene. Per the germline V gene, CDR1 is MNHEY and CDR2 is SMNVEV (reference sequence). This CDR3 comprises 14 residues. In nucleotides, the CDR3 is TGTGCCAGCAGCACCCTAGCGGGCTACAATGAGCAGTTCTTC. It yields the protein CASSTLAGYNEQFF.

The chain combines TRBV2 with TRBJ2-7; maybe TRBD1 (7 bases). The CDR3 sequence is 14 residues long. CDR1 and CDR2 (germline): SNHLY, FYNNEI. The V end lost 7 bases, the J end lost 4 bases, and 17 bases lay between the germline ends. As DNA, the CDR3 is TGTGCCAGCAAACGGGAGAGGGGGCCTTACGAGCAGTACTTC. It yields the protein CASKRERGPYEQYF.